This TCR beta chain was recorded in a study of tumor and adjacent non-tumor tissue in lung cancer. Study as a whole: Aged about 30 to 76 years, patients included 9 to 11 men and 4 to 6 women with stage I to III disease. General study findings and limits: Tumor tissue had significantly higher TCR diversity than normal lung. In normal lung, the top 100 clones were significantly more dominant than in tumor.

A note on this clonotype: The antigen remains unidentified.

TCRbeta libraries were built with three rounds of nested PCR, modified from ARM-PCR. Each CDR3 protein is one row after TCRdb ran MiXCR on the multiplex PCR reads. The table has under 150,000 distinct CDR3 sequences, around 61% seen once. The template was RNA from unsorted bulk tissue. V was clipped by 6 bases and J by 4 bases; unmatched bases: 8. Germline V CDR1 and CDR2: KGHDR, SFDVKD. The CDR3 is made up of 15 amino acids. The source is a man in his 60s with small cell lung cancer. This chain connects TRBV24-1 to TRBJ2-3; 8 nucleotides match TRBD1. The source material was lung tumor tissue. The CDR3 DNA reads TGTGCCACCAGTCAGGGGCAGGGGGCATCAGATACGCAGTATTTT. This encodes CATSQGQGASDTQYF.